These T cell receptor beta chains were read from a single sample in a study of T cell changes during pregnancy in multiple sclerosis. Sequencing used immunoSEQ multiplex PCR; TCRdb keeps in-frame clones, though not all of them. The table records tens of thousands of clones, roughly 92% of them present only once. Sequenced material: peripheral blood, taken before pregnancy. These receptors were collected from a female donor with multiple sclerosis, enrolled in a pregnancy study. Both conserved end residues are part of each CDR3. The D gene is left open where the match is weak. Rows give clone size only sometimes, using once, few, many, or a class for an expanded clone.

cdr3_length: 15; j_call: TRBJ2-2; clone_size: -; d_call: -; v_call: TRBV13; cdr3_nt: TGTGCCAGCAGCTTAGGCGGGAAGAACACCGGGGAGCTGTTTTTT; cdr3_aa: CASSLGGKNTGELFF
cdr3_length: 15; j_call: TRBJ2-7; clone_size: -; d_call: -; v_call: TRBV2; cdr3_nt: TGTGCCAGCAGGGGCGAGGGGGAGCGGACCTACGAGCAGTACTTC; cdr3_aa: CASRGEGERTYEQYF
cdr3_length: 16; j_call: TRBJ1-1; clone_size: few; d_call: TRBD1; v_call: TRBV4-2; cdr3_nt: TGTGCCAGCAGCCAGTCAGGGGGCGAGGTGAACACTGAAGCTTTCTTT; cdr3_aa: CASSQSGGEVNTEAFF
cdr3_length: 17; j_call: TRBJ2-3; clone_size: few; d_call: TRBD2; v_call: TRBV7-2; cdr3_nt: TGTGCCAGCACGAAACTAGCGGGAGGCTTCAGCACAGATACGCAGTATTTT; cdr3_aa: CASTKLAGGFSTDTQYF
cdr3_length: 15; j_call: TRBJ2-1; clone_size: -; d_call: TRBD1; v_call: TRBV27; cdr3_nt: TGTGCCAGCAGTATGACAGGGGAAGGGTACAATGAGCAGTTCTTC; cdr3_aa: CASSMTGEGYNEQFF
cdr3_length: 15; j_call: TRBJ1-4; clone_size: -; d_call: TRBD1; v_call: TRBV2; cdr3_nt: TGTGCCAGCAGAAACCCAGGGGGAAGAGGGGAAAAACTGTTTTTT; cdr3_aa: CASRNPGGRGEKLFF
cdr3_length: 15; j_call: TRBJ1-1; clone_size: -; d_call: -; v_call: TRBV5-4; cdr3_nt: TGTGCCAGCAGTTCTCGGCCCGAGGGGAACACTGAAGCTTTCTTT; cdr3_aa: CASSSRPEGNTEAFF
cdr3_length: 12; j_call: TRBJ2-5; clone_size: -; d_call: -; v_call: TRBV25-1; cdr3_nt: TGTGCCAGCAGGCGAATTGGAGAGACCCAGTACTTC; cdr3_aa: CASRRIGETQYF
cdr3_length: 14; j_call: TRBJ2-1; clone_size: -; d_call: TRBD1; v_call: TRBV10-3; cdr3_nt: TGTGCCAGCAGTCGGACAGGGACGTACAATGAGCAGTTCTTC; cdr3_aa: CASSRTGTYNEQFF
cdr3_length: 17; j_call: TRBJ2-1; clone_size: once; d_call: -; v_call: TRBV18; cdr3_nt: TGTGCCAGCTCACCGAGGACAGTTCAATCCAACTACAATGAGCAGTTCTTC; cdr3_aa: CASSPRTVQSNYNEQFF
cdr3_length: 15; j_call: TRBJ2-5; clone_size: -; d_call: -; v_call: TRBV4-2; cdr3_nt: TGTGCCAGCAGCCAAGCCAGGGGTTCTCAAGAGACCCAGTACTTC; cdr3_aa: CASSQARGSQETQYF
cdr3_length: 15; j_call: TRBJ2-7; clone_size: -; d_call: TRBD2; v_call: TRBV7-2; cdr3_nt: TGTGCCAGCAGCTTTAGCGGGAGCGCCTCCTACGAGCAGTACTTC; cdr3_aa: CASSFSGSASYEQYF
cdr3_length: 14; j_call: TRBJ2-7; clone_size: -; d_call: -; v_call: TRBV5-6; cdr3_nt: TGTGCCAGCAGCTTGGCGCCCAGCTCCTACGAGCAGTACTTC; cdr3_aa: CASSLAPSSYEQYF
cdr3_length: 16; j_call: TRBJ2-1; clone_size: -; d_call: TRBD2; v_call: TRBV15; cdr3_nt: TGTGCCACCAGCCGCGGGACTAGCGGGAGGGAGGATGAGCAGTTCTTC; cdr3_aa: CATSRGTSGREDEQFF
cdr3_length: 14; j_call: TRBJ2-7; clone_size: -; d_call: TRBD1; v_call: TRBV2; cdr3_nt: TGTGCCAGCAGTTCCGGGACAGGGGCCTACGAGCAGTACTTC; cdr3_aa: CASSSGTGAYEQYF
cdr3_length: 15; j_call: TRBJ2-7; clone_size: -; d_call: TRBD1; v_call: TRBV7-2; cdr3_nt: TGTGCCAGCAGCGTCGGACAGGCTGCGTCCTACGAGCAGTACTTC; cdr3_aa: CASSVGQAASYEQYF
cdr3_length: 14; j_call: TRBJ1-1; clone_size: -; d_call: TRBD1; v_call: TRBV5-6; cdr3_nt: TGTGCCAGCAGCTTGAGGGACAGGAACACTGAAGCTTTCTTT; cdr3_aa: CASSLRDRNTEAFF
cdr3_length: 15; j_call: TRBJ2-7; clone_size: few; d_call: TRBD1; v_call: TRBV2; cdr3_nt: TGTGCCAGTAGACACAGGGGGCCTTCGGACTACGAGCAGTACTTC; cdr3_aa: CASRHRGPSDYEQYF
cdr3_length: 15; j_call: TRBJ2-3; clone_size: -; d_call: TRBD2; v_call: TRBV5-1; cdr3_nt: TGCGCCAGCAGCTTCGGAGGCGGGGGGACAGATACGCAGTATTTT; cdr3_aa: CASSFGGGGTDTQYF
cdr3_length: 15; j_call: TRBJ1-2; clone_size: -; d_call: -; v_call: TRBV4-1; cdr3_nt: TGCGCCAGCAGCCAGGAGTCAGGGACTAACTATGGCTACACCTTC; cdr3_aa: CASSQESGTNYGYTF
cdr3_length: 13; j_call: TRBJ2-5; clone_size: -; d_call: -; v_call: TRBV11-3; cdr3_nt: TGTGCCAGCAGCTTCGACGGAGAAGAGACCCAGTACTTC; cdr3_aa: CASSFDGEETQYF
cdr3_length: 14; j_call: TRBJ2-7; clone_size: -; d_call: -; v_call: TRBV6-1; cdr3_nt: TGTGCCAGCAGTGAAAGTAGGGGCCCCTACGAGCAGTACTTC; cdr3_aa: CASSESRGPYEQYF
cdr3_length: 13; j_call: TRBJ2-3; clone_size: -; d_call: -; v_call: TRBV19; cdr3_nt: TGTGCCAGTAGTATGTACAGGGCAGATACGCAGTATTTT; cdr3_aa: CASSMYRADTQYF
cdr3_length: 16; j_call: TRBJ2-3; clone_size: -; d_call: TRBD2; v_call: TRBV10-3; cdr3_nt: TGTGCCATCAGTGAAGGTCTAGCGGGTGGAGGGGATACGCAGTATTTT; cdr3_aa: CAISEGLAGGGDTQYF
cdr3_length: 17; j_call: TRBJ1-1; clone_size: once; d_call: -; v_call: TRBV7-8; cdr3_nt: TGTGCCAGCAGCTTCGGTTCAGCCCGGGGTATGAACACTGAAGCTTTCTTT; cdr3_aa: CASSFGSARGMNTEAFF
cdr3_length: 14; j_call: TRBJ2-7; clone_size: -; d_call: TRBD1; v_call: TRBV4-3; cdr3_nt: TGCGCCAGCAGCCCCGGGACAGGGTCCTACGAGCAGTACTTC; cdr3_aa: CASSPGTGSYEQYF
cdr3_length: 15; j_call: TRBJ2-3; clone_size: -; d_call: TRBD2; v_call: TRBV4-2; cdr3_nt: TGTGCCAGCAGCCAAACTAGCGGGAGTACAGATACGCAGTATTTT; cdr3_aa: CASSQTSGSTDTQYF
cdr3_length: 17; j_call: TRBJ1-1; clone_size: -; d_call: -; v_call: TRBV11-2; cdr3_nt: TGTGCCAGCAGCAGCAACAGGGTACGGTTTAAGGACACTGAAGCTTTCTTT; cdr3_aa: CASSSNRVRFKDTEAFF
cdr3_length: 15; j_call: TRBJ2-1; clone_size: -; d_call: TRBD1; v_call: TRBV29-1; cdr3_nt: TGCAGCGTTGAAGGGGACAGGGAAATATCCAATGAGCAGTTCTTC; cdr3_aa: CSVEGDREISNEQFF
cdr3_length: 15; j_call: TRBJ2-5; clone_size: -; d_call: TRBD1; v_call: TRBV7-3; cdr3_nt: TGTGCCAGCAGCCAACGGGACAGGCGACAAGAGACCCAGTACTTC; cdr3_aa: CASSQRDRRQETQYF
cdr3_length: 15; j_call: TRBJ2-2; clone_size: -; d_call: -; v_call: TRBV19; cdr3_nt: TGTGCCAGTAGTAGCTGGTCGACAGTAGGCGGGGAGCTGTTTTTT; cdr3_aa: CASSSWSTVGGELFF